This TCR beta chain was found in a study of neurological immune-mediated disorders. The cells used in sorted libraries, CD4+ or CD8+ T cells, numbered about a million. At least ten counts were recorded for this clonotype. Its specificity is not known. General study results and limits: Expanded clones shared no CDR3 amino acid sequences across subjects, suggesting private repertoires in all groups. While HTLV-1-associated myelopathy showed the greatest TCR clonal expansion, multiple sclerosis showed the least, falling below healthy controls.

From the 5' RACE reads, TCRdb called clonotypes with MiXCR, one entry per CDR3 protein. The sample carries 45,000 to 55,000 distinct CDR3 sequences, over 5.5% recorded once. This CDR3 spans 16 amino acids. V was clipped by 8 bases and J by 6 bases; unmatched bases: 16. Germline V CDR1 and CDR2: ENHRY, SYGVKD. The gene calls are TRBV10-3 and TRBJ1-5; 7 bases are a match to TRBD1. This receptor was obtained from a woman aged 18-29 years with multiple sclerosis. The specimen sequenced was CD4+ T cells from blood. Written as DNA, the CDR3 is TGTGCCATCTCCCCCTCGGCACCAGGGGGGTTTCAGCCCCAGCATTTT. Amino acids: CAISPSAPGGFQPQHF.